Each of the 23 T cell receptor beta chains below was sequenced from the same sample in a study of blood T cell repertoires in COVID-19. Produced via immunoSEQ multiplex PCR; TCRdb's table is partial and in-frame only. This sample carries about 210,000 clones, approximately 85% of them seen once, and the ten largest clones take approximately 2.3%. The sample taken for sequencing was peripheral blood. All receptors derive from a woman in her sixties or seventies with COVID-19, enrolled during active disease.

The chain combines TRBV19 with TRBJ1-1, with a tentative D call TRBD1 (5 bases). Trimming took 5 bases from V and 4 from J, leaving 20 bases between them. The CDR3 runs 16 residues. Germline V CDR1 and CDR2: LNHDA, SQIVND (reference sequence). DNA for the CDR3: TGTGCCAGTAGTTTAGGTCAGGTACGGGGGAGCACTGAAGCTTTCTTT. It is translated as CASSLGQVRGSTEAFF.

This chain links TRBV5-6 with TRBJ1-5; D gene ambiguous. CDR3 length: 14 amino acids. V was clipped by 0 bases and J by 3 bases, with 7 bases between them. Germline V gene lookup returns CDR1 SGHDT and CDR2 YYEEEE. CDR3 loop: CASSLGADNQPQHF. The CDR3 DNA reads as TGTGCCAGCAGCTTGGGGGCAGACAATCAGCCCCAGCATTTT. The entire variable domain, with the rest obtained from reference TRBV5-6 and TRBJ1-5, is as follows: DAGVTQSPTHLIKTRGQQVTLRCSPKSGHDTVSWYQQALGQGPQFIFQYYEEEERQRGNFPDRFSGHQFPNYSSELNVNALLLGDSALYLCASSLGADNQPQHFGDGTRLSIL.

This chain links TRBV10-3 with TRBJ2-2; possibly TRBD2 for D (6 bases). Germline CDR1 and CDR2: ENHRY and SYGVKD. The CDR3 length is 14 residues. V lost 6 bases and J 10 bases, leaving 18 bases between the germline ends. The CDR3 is CAIRRDLAQEELFF. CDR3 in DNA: TGTGCCATCAGGAGGGACTTAGCTCAAGAGGAGCTGTTTTTT.

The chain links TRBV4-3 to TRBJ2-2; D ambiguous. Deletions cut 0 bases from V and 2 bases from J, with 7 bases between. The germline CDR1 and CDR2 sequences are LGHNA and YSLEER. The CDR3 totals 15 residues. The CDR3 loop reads CASSQEAHNTGELFF. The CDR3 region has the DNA TGCGCCAGCAGCCAAGAAGCCCATAACACCGGGGAGCTGTTTTTT.

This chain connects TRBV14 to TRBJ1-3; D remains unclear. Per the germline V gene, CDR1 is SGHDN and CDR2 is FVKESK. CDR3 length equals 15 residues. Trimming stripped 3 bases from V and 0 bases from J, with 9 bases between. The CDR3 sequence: CASSHDIFSGNTIYF. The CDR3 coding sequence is TGTGCCAGCAGCCACGACATCTTCTCTGGAAACACCATATATTTT. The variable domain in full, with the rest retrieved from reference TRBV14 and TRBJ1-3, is EAGVTQFPSHSVIEKGQTVTLRCDPISGHDNLYWYRRVMGKEIKFLLHFVKESKQDESGMPNNRFLAERTGGTYSTLKVQPAELEDSGVYFCASSHDIFSGNTIYFGEGSWLTVV.

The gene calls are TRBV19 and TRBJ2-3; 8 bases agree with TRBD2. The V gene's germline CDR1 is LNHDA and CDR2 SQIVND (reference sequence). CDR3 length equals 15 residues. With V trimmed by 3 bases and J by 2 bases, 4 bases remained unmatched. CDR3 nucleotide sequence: TGTGCCAGTAGTATGGGCGGGGGGACCACAGATACGCAGTATTTT. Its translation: CASSMGGGTTDTQYF.

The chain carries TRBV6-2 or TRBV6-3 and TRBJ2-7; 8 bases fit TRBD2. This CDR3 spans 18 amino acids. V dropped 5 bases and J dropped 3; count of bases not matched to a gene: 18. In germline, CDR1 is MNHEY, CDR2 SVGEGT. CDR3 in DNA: TGTGCCAGCAGTGCACCGGAGAGCGGGAGAACGCGGGGCTACGAGCAGTACTTC. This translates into CASSAPESGRTRGYEQYF.

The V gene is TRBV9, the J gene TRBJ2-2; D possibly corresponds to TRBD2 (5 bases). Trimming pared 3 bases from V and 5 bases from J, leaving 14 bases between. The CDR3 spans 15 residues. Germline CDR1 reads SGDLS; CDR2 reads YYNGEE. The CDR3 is CASSGTRHSTGELFF. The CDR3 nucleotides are TGTGCCAGCAGCGGTACTAGACATTCTACCGGGGAGCTGTTTTTT. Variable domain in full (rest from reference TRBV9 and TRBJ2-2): DSGVTQTPKHLITATGQRVTLRCSPRSGDLSVYWYQQSLDQGLQFLIQYYNGEERAKGNILERFSAQQFPDLHSELNLSSLELGDSALYFCASSGTRHSTGELFFGEGSRLTVL.

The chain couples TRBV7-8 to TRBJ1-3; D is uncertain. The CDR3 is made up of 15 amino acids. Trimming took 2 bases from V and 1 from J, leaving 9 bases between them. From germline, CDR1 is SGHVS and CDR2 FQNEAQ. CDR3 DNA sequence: TGTGCCAGCAGCTTAATACCTAGTTCTGGAAACACCATATATTTT. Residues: CASSLIPSSGNTIYF.

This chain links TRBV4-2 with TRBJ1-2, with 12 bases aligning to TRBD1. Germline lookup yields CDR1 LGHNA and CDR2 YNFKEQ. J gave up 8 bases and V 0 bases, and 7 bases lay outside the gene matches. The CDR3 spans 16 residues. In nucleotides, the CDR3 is TGTGCCAGCAGCCAAGACCCCCGGGACAGGGGGCGAGGCTACACCTTC. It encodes CASSQDPRDRGRGYTF.

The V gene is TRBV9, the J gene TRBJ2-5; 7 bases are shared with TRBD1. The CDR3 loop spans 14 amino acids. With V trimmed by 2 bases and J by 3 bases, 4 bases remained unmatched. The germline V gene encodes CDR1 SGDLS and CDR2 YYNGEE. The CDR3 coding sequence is TGTGCCAGCAGCGTCCCCGGGACAGAAGAGACCCAGTACTTC. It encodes CASSVPGTEETQYF.

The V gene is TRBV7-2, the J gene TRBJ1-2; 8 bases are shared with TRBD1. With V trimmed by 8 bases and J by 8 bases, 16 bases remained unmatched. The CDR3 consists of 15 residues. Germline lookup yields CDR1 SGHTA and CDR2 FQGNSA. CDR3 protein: CASLRRLDRDRGYTF. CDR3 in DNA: TGTGCCAGCCTTCGTAGGCTGGACAGGGATAGAGGCTACACCTTC.

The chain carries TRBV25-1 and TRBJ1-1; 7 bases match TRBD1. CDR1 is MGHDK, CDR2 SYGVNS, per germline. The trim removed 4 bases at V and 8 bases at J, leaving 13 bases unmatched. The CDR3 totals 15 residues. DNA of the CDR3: TGTGCCAGCAGTGCGCCTAGGACAGGCGTTCAGGAAGCTTTCTTT. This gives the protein CASSAPRTGVQEAFF. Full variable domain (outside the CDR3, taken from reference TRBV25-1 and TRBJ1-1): EADIYQTPRYLVIGTGKKITLECSQTMGHDKMYWYQQDPGMELHLIHYSYGVNSTEKGDLSSESTVSRIRTEHFPLTLESARPSHTSQYLCASSAPRTGVQEAFFGQGTRLTVV.

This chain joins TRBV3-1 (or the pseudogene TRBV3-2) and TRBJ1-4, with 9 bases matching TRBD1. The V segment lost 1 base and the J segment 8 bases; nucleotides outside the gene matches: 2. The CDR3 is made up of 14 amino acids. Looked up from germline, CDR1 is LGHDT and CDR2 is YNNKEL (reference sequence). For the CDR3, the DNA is TGTGCCAGCAGCCAAGGACAGGGGGAAGAAAAACTGTTTTTT. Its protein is CASSQGQGEEKLFF.

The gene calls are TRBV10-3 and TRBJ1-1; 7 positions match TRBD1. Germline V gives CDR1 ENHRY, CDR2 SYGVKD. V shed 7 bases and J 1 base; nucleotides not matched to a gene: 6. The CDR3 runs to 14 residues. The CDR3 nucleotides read TGTGCCATCAAACCCACAGGGGAGAACACTGAAGCTTTCTTT. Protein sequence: CAIKPTGENTEAFF.

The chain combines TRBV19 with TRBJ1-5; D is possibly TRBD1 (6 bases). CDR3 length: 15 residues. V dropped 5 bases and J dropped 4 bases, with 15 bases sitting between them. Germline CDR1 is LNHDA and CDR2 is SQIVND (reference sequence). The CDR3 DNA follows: TGTGCCAGTAGTCAGGACGACAGGATGAATCAGCCCCAGCATTTT. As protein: CASSQDDRMNQPQHF.

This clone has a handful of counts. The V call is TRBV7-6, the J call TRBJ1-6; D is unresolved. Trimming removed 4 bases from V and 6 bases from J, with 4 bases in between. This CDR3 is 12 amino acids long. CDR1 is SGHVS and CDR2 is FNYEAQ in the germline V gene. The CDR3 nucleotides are TGTGCCAGCAGCTCCATTAATTCACCCCTCCACTTT. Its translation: CASSSINSPLHF.

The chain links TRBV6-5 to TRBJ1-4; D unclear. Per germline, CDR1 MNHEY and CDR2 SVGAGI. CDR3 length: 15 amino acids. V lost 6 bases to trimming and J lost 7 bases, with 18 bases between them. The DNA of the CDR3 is TGTGCCAGCAGCCGGCTCGTAAAGCGAAGTGAAAAACTGTTTTTT. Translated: CASSRLVKRSEKLFF.

CDR3 coding DNA: TGTGCCAGCAGCTCTCCGGGACAGGGTGTAGCTCGTGAAAAACTGTTTTTT. Amino acid sequence: CASSSPGQGVAREKLFF. J is TRBJ1-4 and V is TRBV7-2, with TRBD1 matching 9 bases. The CDR3 has 17 residues. V lost 4 bases and J lost 7; bases outside the gene matches: 13. Germline CDR1 is SGHTA and CDR2 is FQGNSA.

The CDR3 loop is CASSAGSGGYTF. The CDR3 region has the DNA TGTGCCAGCAGCGCAGGGTCGGGTGGCTACACCTTC. The rearrangement links TRBV2 to TRBJ1-2; D is perhaps TRBD1 (5 bases). The germline V and J ends were trimmed by 6 bases and 7 bases, with 12 bases remaining between them. Germline lookup yields CDR1 SNHLY and CDR2 FYNNEI. CDR3 length: 12 residues. The full variable domain, completed using reference TRBV2 and TRBJ1-2, is EPEVTQTPSHQVTQMGQEVILRCVPISNHLYFYWYRQILGQKVEFLVSFYNNEISEKSEIFDDQFSVERPDGSNFTLKIRSTKLEDSAMYFCASSAGSGGYTFGSGTRLTVV.

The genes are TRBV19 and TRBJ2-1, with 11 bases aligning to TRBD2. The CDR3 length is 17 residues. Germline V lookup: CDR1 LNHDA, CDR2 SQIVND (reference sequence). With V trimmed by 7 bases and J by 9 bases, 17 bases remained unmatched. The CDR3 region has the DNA TGTGCCAGTATCGACAGGGTAACTAGCGGGAGCGTGACTGAGCAGTTCTTC. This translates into CASIDRVTSGSVTEQFF. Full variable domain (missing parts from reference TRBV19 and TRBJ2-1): DGGITQSPKYLFRKEGQNVTLSCEQNLNHDAMYWYRQDPGQGLRLIYYSQIVNDFQKGDIAEGYSVSREKKESFPLTVTSAQKNPTAFYLCASIDRVTSGSVTEQFFGPGTRLTVL.

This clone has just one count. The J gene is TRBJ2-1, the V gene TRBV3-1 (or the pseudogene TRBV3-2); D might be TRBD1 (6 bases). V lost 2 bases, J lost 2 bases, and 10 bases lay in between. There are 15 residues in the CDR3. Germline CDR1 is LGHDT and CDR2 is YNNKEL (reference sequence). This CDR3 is CASSQPGTTYNEQFF. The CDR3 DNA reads TGTGCCAGCAGCCAACCCGGGACAACCTACAATGAGCAGTTCTTC.

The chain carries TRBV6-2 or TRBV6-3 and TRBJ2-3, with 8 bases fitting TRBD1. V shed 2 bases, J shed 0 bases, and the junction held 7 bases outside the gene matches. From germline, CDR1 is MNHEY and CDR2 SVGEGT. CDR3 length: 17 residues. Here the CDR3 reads CASSYLGTGKSTDTQYF. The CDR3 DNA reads TGTGCCAGCAGTTACCTCGGGACAGGAAAAAGCACAGATACGCAGTATTTT.